The 14 T cell receptor beta chains in this list originate from one sample, sequenced in a study of T cell responses to AZD1222 COVID-19 vaccine. Only in-frame clones appear in the TCRdb table, and some are missing; sequencing was by immunoSEQ multiplex PCR. The sample lists approximately 130,000 clones; roughly 93% were seen once. Sequencing was performed on peripheral blood, taken on day 0 of AZD1222 vaccination. These receptors originate from an adult in good health.

This clone was recorded only once. V usage is TRBV2 and J usage is TRBJ2-2; 9 bases match TRBD2. Germline assignment: CDR1 SNHLY and CDR2 FYNNEI. The CDR3 contains 16 residues. With 4 bases clipped from V and 4 bases from J, the junction kept 7 bases outside the gene matches. CDR3 coding DNA: TGTGCCAGCAGTGTTGAGACTAGCGGAACCACCGGGGAGCTGTTTTTT. Residues: CASSVETSGTTGELFF.

The rearrangement uses TRBV27 and TRBJ2-7; possibly TRBD2 for D (5 bases). The germline gives CDR1 MNHEY, CDR2 SMNVEV (reference sequence). The CDR3 spans 13 residues. Trimming stripped 2 bases from V and 4 bases from J, with 9 bases between. As DNA, the CDR3 is TGTGCCAGCAGTTTAGGCGGGCGGTACGAGCAGTACTTC. Translating it yields CASSLGGRYEQYF.

V is TRBV7-9 and J is TRBJ1-3; D not resolved. The CDR3 spans 12 residues. Trimming left V 4 bases short and J 9 bases short, with 10 bases between. Germline V gene sequence: CDR1 SEHNR, CDR2 FQNEAQ (reference sequence). The CDR3 is CASSSMTGTIYF. The CDR3 nucleotides read TGTGCCAGCAGCTCCATGACGGGCACCATATATTTT.

The V call is TRBV2, the J call TRBJ2-2, with a weak D call TRBD1 (6 bases). This CDR3 is built from 15 residues. The germline V and J ends were trimmed by 2 bases and 4 bases, with 11 bases remaining between them. Germline CDR1 reads SNHLY; CDR2 reads FYNNEI. For the CDR3, the DNA is TGTGCCAGCAGTGAACCAGGGGTCGGCACCGGGGAGCTGTTTTTT. Protein: CASSEPGVGTGELFF.

This chain links TRBV5-1 with TRBJ1-4; unclear D gene. Germline CDR1 is SGHRS and CDR2 is YFSETQ. V was clipped by 2 bases and J by 0 bases, with 11 bases between them. CDR3 length equals 16 residues. The CDR3 region has the DNA TGCGCCAGCAGCTTAAGGCTTGTTGCAACTAATGAAAAACTGTTTTTT. Protein: CASSLRLVATNEKLFF.

The V gene is TRBV7-9, the J gene TRBJ1-1; D call uncertain. Trimming pared 1 base from V and 7 bases from J, leaving 7 bases between. Per germline, CDR1 SEHNR and CDR2 FQNEAQ (reference sequence). CDR3 length equals 12 residues. The CDR3 bases are TGTGCCAGCAGCTTAGTGGGCCTTGAAGCTTTCTTT. Translation: CASSLVGLEAFF. The full variable domain, its missing parts supplied by reference TRBV7-9 and TRBJ1-1, is DTGVSQNPRHKITKRGQNVTFRCDPISEHNRLYWYRQTLGQGPEFLTYFQNEAQLEKSRLLSDRFSAERPKGSFSTLEIQRTEQGDSAMYLCASSLVGLEAFFGQGTRLTVV.

The gene calls are TRBV2 and TRBJ2-3; no definite D call. The ends were cut back, 6 bases at V and 5 bases at J, with 15 bases in the middle. Germline lookup yields CDR1 SNHLY and CDR2 FYNNEI. This CDR3 comprises 14 residues. CDR3 in amino acids: CASRPFWAGDTQYF. DNA of the CDR3: TGTGCCAGCAGGCCTTTTTGGGCTGGAGATACGCAGTATTTT.

This clone has just one count. Other nucleotide sequences in the sample specify the same CDR3. V and J are TRBV6-1 and TRBJ1-2; D gene unclear. CDR3 length: 13 amino acids. With 3 bases removed from V and 0 bases from J, the gap between germline ends came to 5 bases. Per the germline V gene, CDR1 is MNHNS and CDR2 is SASEGT. CDR3 amino acids: CASSDGANYGYTF. In nucleotides, the CDR3 is TGTGCCAGCAGTGACGGCGCTAACTATGGCTACACCTTC.

This rearrangement joins TRBV2 to TRBJ2-7; D may match TRBD1 or TRBD2 (7 bases each). V was clipped by 4 bases and J by 3 bases, with 10 bases between them. The CDR3 runs 13 residues. Germline loops: CDR1 SNHLY, CDR2 FYNNEI. The CDR3 DNA reads as TGTGCCAGCAGTGTCAGGGGGGGCTACGAGCAGTACTTC. This gives the protein CASSVRGGYEQYF. Using reference TRBV2 and TRBJ2-7 for the parts outside the CDR3, the full variable domain is EPEVTQTPSHQVTQMGQEVILRCVPISNHLYFYWYRQILGQKVEFLVSFYNNEISEKSEIFDDQFSVERPDGSNFTLKIRSTKLEDSAMYFCASSVRGGYEQYFGPGTRLTVT.

The rearrangement uses TRBV3-1 (or the pseudogene TRBV3-2) and TRBJ1-2, with TRBD1 identical over 10 bases. The CDR3 loop spans 14 amino acids. Germline values: CDR1 LGHDT, CDR2 YNNKEL (reference sequence). V trimming: 2 bases; J trimming: 5 bases; junction bases outside the gene matches: 2. The CDR3 bases are TGTGCCAGCAGCCAAAGGGACAGGGGATATGGCTACACCTTC. It encodes CASSQRDRGYGYTF.

V usage is TRBV11-3 and J usage is TRBJ2-2; perhaps TRBD2 as D (5 bases). This CDR3 contains 14 residues. V lost 5 bases and J 6 bases, leaving 13 bases between the germline ends. Germline V gene lookup returns CDR1 SGHNT and CDR2 YENEEA. CDR3 amino acids: CASSAIPGAGELFF. The CDR3 bases are TGTGCCAGCAGCGCCATCCCCGGGGCCGGGGAGCTGTTTTTT.

The chain employs TRBV19 and TRBJ1-1, with D possibly TRBD1 on 5 matching bases. The V end lost 3 bases, the J end lost 0 bases, and 11 bases lay between the germline ends. The CDR3 spans 15 residues. CDR1 is LNHDA, CDR2 SQIVND, per germline (reference sequence). The CDR3 protein is CASSIQGSMNTEAFF. As DNA, the CDR3 is TGTGCCAGTAGTATTCAGGGCAGCATGAACACTGAAGCTTTCTTT.

This chain uses TRBV29-1 with TRBJ2-1; D is unclear. The CDR3 extends over 15 amino acids. V gave up 7 bases and J gave up 3 bases, with 19 bases separating them. Germline CDR1 SQVTM, CDR2 ANQGSEA. The CDR3 nucleotides are TGCAGCGCTCCCCGAGGTGATAGCAGCTACAATGAGCAGTTCTTC. As protein: CSAPRGDSSYNEQFF.

This clone was observed a single time. This sequence joins TRBV10-3 and TRBJ2-3; unclear D gene. Germline CDR1 is ENHRY and CDR2 is SYGVKD. The V end lost 8 bases, the J end lost 6 bases, and 9 bases lay between the germline ends. This CDR3 has 11 amino acids. The CDR3 nucleotides read TGTGCCATCGGATCCCTCGATACGCAGTATTTT. Translation gives CAIGSLDTQYF.